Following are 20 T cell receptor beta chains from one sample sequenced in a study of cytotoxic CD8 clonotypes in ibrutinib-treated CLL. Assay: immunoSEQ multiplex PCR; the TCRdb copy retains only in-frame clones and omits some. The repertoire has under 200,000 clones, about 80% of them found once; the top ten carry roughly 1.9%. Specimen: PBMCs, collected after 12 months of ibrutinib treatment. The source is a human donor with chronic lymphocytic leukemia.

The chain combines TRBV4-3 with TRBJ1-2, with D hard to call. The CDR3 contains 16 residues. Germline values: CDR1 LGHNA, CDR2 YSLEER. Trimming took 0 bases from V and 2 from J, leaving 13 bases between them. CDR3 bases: TGCGCCAGCAGCCAAGATCGCTTCGGCTCCAACTATGGCTACACCTTC. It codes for CASSQDRFGSNYGYTF.

CDR3 sequence reads: CASSLSPPGEKLFF. CDR3 nucleotides: TGTGCCAGCAGTTTATCTCCCCCGGGGGAAAAACTGTTTTTT. The genes are TRBV27 and TRBJ1-4, with no clear D. Per the germline V gene, CDR1 is MNHEY and CDR2 is SMNVEV (reference sequence). V was pared by 0 bases and J by 8 bases, with 10 bases between. This CDR3 has 14 residues.

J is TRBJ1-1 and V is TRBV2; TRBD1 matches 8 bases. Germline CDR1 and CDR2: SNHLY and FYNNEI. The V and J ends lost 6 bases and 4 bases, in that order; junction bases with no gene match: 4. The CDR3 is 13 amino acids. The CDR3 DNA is TGTGCCAGCAGGCAGGGGGCGCGCACTGAAGCTTTCTTT. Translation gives CASRQGARTEAFF.

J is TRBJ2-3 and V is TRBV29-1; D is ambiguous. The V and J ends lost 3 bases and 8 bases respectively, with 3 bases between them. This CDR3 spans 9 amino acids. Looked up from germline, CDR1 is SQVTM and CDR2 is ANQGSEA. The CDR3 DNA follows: TGCAGCGTTGATGGTACGCAGTATTTT. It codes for CSVDGTQYF.

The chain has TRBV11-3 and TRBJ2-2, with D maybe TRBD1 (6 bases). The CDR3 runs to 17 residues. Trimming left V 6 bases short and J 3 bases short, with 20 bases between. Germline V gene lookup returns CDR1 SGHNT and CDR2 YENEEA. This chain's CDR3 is CASSQHNRQGYTGELFF. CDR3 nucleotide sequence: TGTGCCAGCAGTCAACACAACCGGCAGGGGTACACCGGGGAGCTGTTTTTT.

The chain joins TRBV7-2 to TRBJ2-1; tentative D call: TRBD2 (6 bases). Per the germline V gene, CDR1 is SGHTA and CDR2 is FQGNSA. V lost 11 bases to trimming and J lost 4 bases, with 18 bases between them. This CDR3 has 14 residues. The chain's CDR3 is CAAARLEGYNEQFF. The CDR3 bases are TGTGCCGCCGCCAGACTAGAGGGTTACAATGAGCAGTTCTTC.

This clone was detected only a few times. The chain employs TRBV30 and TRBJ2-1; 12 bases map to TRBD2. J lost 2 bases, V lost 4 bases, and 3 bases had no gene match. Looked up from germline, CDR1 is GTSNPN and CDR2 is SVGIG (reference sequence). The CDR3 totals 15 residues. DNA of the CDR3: TGTGCCTGGACTAGCGGGGGGGCCCCCTACAATGAGCAGTTCTTC. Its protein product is CAWTSGGAPYNEQFF.

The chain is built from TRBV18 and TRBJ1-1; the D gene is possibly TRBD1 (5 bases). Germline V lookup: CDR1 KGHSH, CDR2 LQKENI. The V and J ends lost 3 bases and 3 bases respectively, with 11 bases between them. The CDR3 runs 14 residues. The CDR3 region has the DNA TGTGCCAGCTCACCTGGAGTACAGGACACTGAAGCTTTCTTT. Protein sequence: CASSPGVQDTEAFF.

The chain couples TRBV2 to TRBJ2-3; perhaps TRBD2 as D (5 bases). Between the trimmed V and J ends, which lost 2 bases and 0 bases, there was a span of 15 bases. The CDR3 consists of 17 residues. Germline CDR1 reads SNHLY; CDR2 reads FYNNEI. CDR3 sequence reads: CASSEPRTFTSTDTQYF. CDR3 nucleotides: TGTGCCAGCAGTGAACCCCGGACTTTCACTAGCACAGATACGCAGTATTTT. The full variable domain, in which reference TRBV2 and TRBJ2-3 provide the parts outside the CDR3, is EPEVTQTPSHQVTQMGQEVILRCVPISNHLYFYWYRQILGQKVEFLVSFYNNEISEKSEIFDDQFSVERPDGSNFTLKIRSTKLEDSAMYFCASSEPRTFTSTDTQYFGPGTRLTVL.

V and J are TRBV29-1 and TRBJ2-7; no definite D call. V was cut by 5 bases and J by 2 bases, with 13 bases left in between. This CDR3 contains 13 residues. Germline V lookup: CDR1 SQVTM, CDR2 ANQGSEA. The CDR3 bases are TGCAGCGTTCCCCTTGACAATCCCTACGAGCAGTACTTC. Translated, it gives CSVPLDNPYEQYF.

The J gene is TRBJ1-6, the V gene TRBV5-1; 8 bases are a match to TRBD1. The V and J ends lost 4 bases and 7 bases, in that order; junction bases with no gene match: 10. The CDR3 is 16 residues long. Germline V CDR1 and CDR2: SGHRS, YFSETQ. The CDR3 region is CASSEEGDRRNSPLHF. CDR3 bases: TGCGCCAGCAGCGAGGAAGGGGACAGGAGAAATTCACCCCTCCACTTT. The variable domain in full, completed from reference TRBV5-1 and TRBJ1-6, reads KAGVTQTPRYLIKTRGQQVTLSCSPISGHRSVSWYQQTPGQGLQFLFEYFSETQRNKGNFPGRFSGRQFSNSRSEMNVSTLELGDSALYLCASSEEGDRRNSPLHFGNGTRLTVT.

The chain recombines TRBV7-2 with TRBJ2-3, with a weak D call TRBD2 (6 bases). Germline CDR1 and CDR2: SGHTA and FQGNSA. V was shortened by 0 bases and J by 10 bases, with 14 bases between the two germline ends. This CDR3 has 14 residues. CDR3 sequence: CASSLAGTARAQYF. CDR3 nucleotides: TGTGCCAGCAGCTTAGCGGGGACTGCGAGGGCGCAGTATTTT.

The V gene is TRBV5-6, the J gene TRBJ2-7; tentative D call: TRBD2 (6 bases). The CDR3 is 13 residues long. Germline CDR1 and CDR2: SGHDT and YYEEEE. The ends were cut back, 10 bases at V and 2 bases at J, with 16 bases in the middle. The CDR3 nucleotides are TGTGCCCTCACTGGGGGGATCACCTACGAGCAGTACTTC. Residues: CALTGGITYEQYF.

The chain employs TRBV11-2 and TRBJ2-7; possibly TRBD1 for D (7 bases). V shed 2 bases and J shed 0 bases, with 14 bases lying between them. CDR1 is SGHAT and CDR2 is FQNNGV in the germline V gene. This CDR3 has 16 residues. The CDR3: CASSLSGGLSSYEQYF. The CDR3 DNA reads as TGTGCCAGCAGCTTATCAGGGGGGTTGAGCTCCTACGAGCAGTACTTC.

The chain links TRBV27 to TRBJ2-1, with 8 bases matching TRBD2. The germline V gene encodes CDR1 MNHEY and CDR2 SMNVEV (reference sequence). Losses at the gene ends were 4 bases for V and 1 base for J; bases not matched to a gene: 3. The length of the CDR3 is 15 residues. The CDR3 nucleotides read TGTGCCAGCAGTTGGGCGGGAGGTTCCTACAATGAGCAGTTCTTC. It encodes CASSWAGGSYNEQFF.

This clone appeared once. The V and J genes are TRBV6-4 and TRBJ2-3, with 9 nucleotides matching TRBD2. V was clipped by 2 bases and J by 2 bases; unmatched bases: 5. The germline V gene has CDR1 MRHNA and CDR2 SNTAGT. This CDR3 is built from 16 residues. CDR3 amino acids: CASSDEAGGFTDTQYF. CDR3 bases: TGTGCCAGCAGTGACGAAGCGGGGGGTTTCACAGATACGCAGTATTTT.

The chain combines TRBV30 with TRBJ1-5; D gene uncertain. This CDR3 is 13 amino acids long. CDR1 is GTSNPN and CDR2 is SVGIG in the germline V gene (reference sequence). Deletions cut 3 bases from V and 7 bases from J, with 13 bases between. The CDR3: CAWSAGLGQPQHF. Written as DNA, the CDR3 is TGTGCCTGGAGCGCGGGATTGGGACAGCCCCAGCATTTT.

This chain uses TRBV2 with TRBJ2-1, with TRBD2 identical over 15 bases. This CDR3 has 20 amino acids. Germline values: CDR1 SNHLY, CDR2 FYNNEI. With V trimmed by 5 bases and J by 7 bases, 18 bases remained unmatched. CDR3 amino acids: CASSYSGTSGRLFLRNEQFF. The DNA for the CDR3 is TGTGCCAGCAGTTATTCCGGGACTAGCGGGAGGTTATTCCTTCGGAATGAGCAGTTCTTC.

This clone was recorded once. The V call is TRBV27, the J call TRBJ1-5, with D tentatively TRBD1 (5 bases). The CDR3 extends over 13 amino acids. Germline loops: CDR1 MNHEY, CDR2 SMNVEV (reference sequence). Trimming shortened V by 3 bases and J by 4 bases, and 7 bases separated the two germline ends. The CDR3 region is CASSFRENQPQHF. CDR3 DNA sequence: TGTGCCAGCAGTTTCAGGGAGAATCAGCCCCAGCATTTT.

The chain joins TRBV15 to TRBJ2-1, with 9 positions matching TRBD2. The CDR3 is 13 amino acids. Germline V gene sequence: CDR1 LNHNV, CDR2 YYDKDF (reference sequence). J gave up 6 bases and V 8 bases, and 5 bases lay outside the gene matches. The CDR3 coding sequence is TGTGCCACCCGCGGCGGGGGGGCCAATGAGCAGTTCTTC. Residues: CATRGGGANEQFF. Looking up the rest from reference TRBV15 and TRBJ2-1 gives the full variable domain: DAMVIQNPRYQVTQFGKPVTLSCSQTLNHNVMYWYQQKSSQAPKLLFHYYDKDFNNEADTPDNFQSRRPNTSFCFLDIRSPGLGDTAMYLCATRGGGANEQFFGPGTRLTVL.